This passage covers 16 T cell receptor beta chains from one sample sequenced in a study of a mutant IDH1 vaccine in newly diagnosed glioma. Specified time point: baseline, week 1 (first vaccination visit). The treatment here: pre-vaccination baseline after standard-of-care therapy. Some clones are missing from TCRdb's copy, which holds only in-frame ones; the method was immunoSEQ multiplex PCR. The sample carries some 100,000 clones, approximately 83% recorded once. The sample here was PBMCs, taken from a glioma patient treated with radiotherapy, temozolomide or both. These receptors came from a woman aged 45-60 years with glioma.

The chain recombines TRBV7-2 with TRBJ2-2; the match to TRBD1 covers 8 bases. The germline V gene encodes CDR1 SGHTA and CDR2 FQGNSA. The CDR3 is 14 residues long. V was pared by 0 bases and J by 6 bases, with 0 bases of the junction left unmatched. CDR3 sequence: CASSLAQGAGELFF. The CDR3 DNA reads as TGTGCCAGCAGCTTAGCACAGGGGGCCGGGGAGCTGTTTTTT.

This chain connects TRBV5-1 to TRBJ2-2, with 7 bases fitting TRBD2. V lost 3 bases to trimming and J lost 6 bases; unmatched junction nucleotides: 8. CDR1 and CDR2 (germline): SGHRS, YFSETQ. The CDR3 has 15 amino acids. DNA for the CDR3: TGCGCCAGCAGCTGGGGCGCGGGGGTCTCCGGGGAGCTGTTTTTT. This sequence encodes CASSWGAGVSGELFF.

The rearrangement uses TRBV18 and TRBJ1-1, with 10 nucleotides matching TRBD1. The CDR3 has 18 residues. The junction had 13 bases not matched to a gene; V was cut back by 3 bases and J by 3 bases. Germline V gene lookup returns CDR1 KGHSH and CDR2 LQKENI. CDR3 bases: TGTGCCAGCTCACCCGGGACAGGGGCCCCCAGGGGGGACACTGAAGCTTTCTTT. Residues: CASSPGTGAPRGDTEAFF.

The genes are TRBV15 and TRBJ1-2; 8 bases align to TRBD1. CDR3 size: 16 residues. Germline trimming cut 0 bases from V and 7 bases from J; bases unmatched to any gene: 10. The germline CDR1 and CDR2 sequences are LNHNV and YYDKDF (reference sequence). The CDR3 loop is CATSRDWGAGGVGYTF. The CDR3 DNA follows: TGTGCCACCAGCAGAGATTGGGGGGCAGGGGGCGTTGGCTACACCTTC.

The chain carries TRBV6-6 and TRBJ1-2; a weak D match, TRBD1 (6 bases). Trimming removed 2 bases from V and 8 bases from J, with 18 bases in between. The CDR3 spans 15 residues. Germline V lookup: CDR1 MNHNY, CDR2 SVGAGI (reference sequence). The CDR3 reads CASSYHLADSKGYTF. CDR3 DNA: TGTGCCAGCAGTTACCACCTCGCGGACAGTAAGGGCTACACCTTC.

This chain joins TRBV21-1 and TRBJ2-2. TRBV21-1 has pseudogene status. The CDR3 length is 15 residues. CDR3 nucleotide sequence: TGTGCCAGCAGCAAAGCGGAAGTAGACACCGGGGAGCTGTTTTTT. Amino acid sequence: CASSKAEVDTGELFF.

The rearrangement links TRBV27 to TRBJ2-7; 13 bases line up with TRBD2. CDR3 size: 15 residues. Looked up from germline, CDR1 is MNHEY and CDR2 is SMNVEV (reference sequence). V shed 6 bases and J 2 bases; nucleotides not matched to a gene: 4. CDR3 protein: CASSPGLAGTYEQYF. In DNA form, the CDR3 reads TGTGCCAGCAGCCCGGGACTAGCGGGGACCTACGAGCAGTACTTC.

V gene TRBV21-1 combines with J gene TRBJ2-5; the DNA was not compared with TRBD2, the D call given in the table. TRBV21-1 is a known pseudogene. This CDR3 has 18 amino acids. The CDR3 region is CASSKETPAGSYQETQYF. The CDR3 bases are TGTGCCAGCAGCAAAGAGACTCCGGCGGGAAGTTACCAAGAGACCCAGTACTTC.

This chain links TRBV27 with TRBJ2-7, with TRBD1 matching over 8 bases. There are 15 residues in the CDR3. The ends lost 6 bases at V and 0 bases at J; junction bases unmatched: 7. Per the germline V gene, CDR1 is MNHEY and CDR2 is SMNVEV (reference sequence). For the CDR3, the DNA is TGTGCCAGCAGACCGGACAGGGCGAGCTCCTACGAGCAGTACTTC. This gives the protein CASRPDRASSYEQYF.

The rearrangement joins TRBV6-1 to TRBJ1-4, with D unresolved. This CDR3 spans 14 amino acids. Germline lookup yields CDR1 MNHNS and CDR2 SASEGT. Between the trimmed V and J ends, which lost 5 bases and 1 base, there was a span of 8 bases. The CDR3 DNA sequence: TGTGCCAGCAGTCAGCGGGTAACTAATGAAAAACTGTTTTTT. Translation gives CASSQRVTNEKLFF.

The chain uses TRBV9 and TRBJ1-3; D is ambiguous. CDR1 and CDR2 from the germline V gene are SGDLS and YYNGEE. This CDR3 is built from 17 residues. Trimming stripped 3 bases from V and 0 bases from J, with 16 bases between. The CDR3 loop is CASSEGSTVPSGNTIYF. The CDR3 DNA reads TGTGCCAGCAGCGAGGGATCTACAGTTCCCTCTGGAAACACCATATATTTT.

This chain uses TRBV6-6 with TRBJ2-1; 9 nucleotides agree with TRBD2. Per germline, CDR1 MNHNY and CDR2 SVGAGI (reference sequence). The CDR3 runs to 12 residues. The CDR3 spells CSGAGGRYEQFF. CDR3 sequence (DNA): TGTTCGGGTGCGGGGGGGCGGTATGAGCAGTTCTTC.

The chain uses TRBV13 and TRBJ2-7; a possible D gene is TRBD1 (5 bases). Germline V lookup: CDR1 PRHDT, CDR2 FYEKMQ (reference sequence). Trimming removed 5 bases at V and 6 bases at J, with 14 bases between. CDR3 length: 13 residues. The CDR3 protein is CASSTLDSPEQYF. The CDR3 DNA reads TGTGCCAGCAGCACGTTAGACAGTCCCGAGCAGTACTTC.

The chain recombines TRBV15 with TRBJ2-3; no clear D gene. V was clipped by 5 bases and J by 3 bases, with 6 bases between them. Germline V gene lookup returns CDR1 LNHNV and CDR2 YYDKDF (reference sequence). The CDR3 loop spans 12 amino acids. CDR3 in amino acids: CATSYSTDTQYF. The CDR3 DNA reads as TGTGCCACCAGCTACTCGACAGATACGCAGTATTTT.

This chain joins TRBV6-1 and TRBJ1-2; 9 nucleotides line up with TRBD1. The CDR3 has 15 residues. The V gene's germline CDR1 is MNHNS and CDR2 SASEGT. With 1 base clipped from V and 4 bases from J, the junction kept 4 bases outside the gene matches. The CDR3: CASSEEWTGVYGYTF. CDR3 coding DNA: TGTGCCAGCAGTGAAGAGTGGACAGGGGTCTATGGCTACACCTTC.

The rearrangement uses TRBV5-1 and TRBJ2-1; 9 bases align to TRBD2. The CDR3 has 14 residues. V lost 1 base and J lost 7; bases outside the gene matches: 3. Germline V gene data show CDR1 as SGHRS and CDR2 as YFSETQ. The CDR3 DNA is TGCGCCAGCAGCTTGACGGCGGGGGGGAATGAGCAGTTCTTC. Translated: CASSLTAGGNEQFF.